This T cell receptor (beta chain) was captured in a study of T cell responses to AZD1222 COVID-19 vaccine. The method was immunoSEQ multiplex PCR; TCRdb's version includes in-frame clones alone and lacks a portion of them. This table has approximately 110,000 clones, over 75% appearing once. Germline loops: CDR1 MGHRA, CDR2 YSYEKL. The J segment lost 1 base and the V segment lost 5 bases, leaving 5 bases of the junction unmatched. The CDR3 is made up of 16 amino acids. Sequencing used peripheral blood, obtained on day 0 of AZD1222 vaccination. The chain links TRBV4-1 to TRBJ2-5; 12 nucleotides align to TRBD2. This clonotype was obtained from an adult in good health. The CDR3 reads CASSSTSGGFQETQYF. CDR3 DNA sequence: TGCGCCAGCAGCTCGACTAGCGGGGGTTTCCAAGAGACCCAGTACTTC.